This TCR beta chain is drawn from a study of shared clonotypes between healthy human individuals. Study summary: Donors consisted of two women and a few men between 18 and 49. Points from the study as a whole: A limitation of the genetic and exposure-history diversity represented arose from few donors.

The donor population consisted of healthy HIV-negative adults with no recent acute infections or vaccinations. Trimming took off 5 bases at V and 2 bases at J, with 13 bases between the two ends. The CDR3 totals 15 residues. CDR1 is MDHEN, CDR2 SYDVKM, per germline. Remarks on this clone: Its antigen is as yet unknown.

Ten immunoSEQ deep assay plates were used to sequence the DNA of unsorted PBMCs. The repertoire was sequenced with immunoSEQ multiplex PCR; TCRdb's copy has only in-frame clones and lacks some. The sample includes some 96,000 clones, less than 60% of them seen just once. The receptor was isolated from a woman aged 40 to 55 in good health. Some clones in this sample may be carry-over from other donors' samples. Source material: PBMCs. The chain joins TRBV28 to TRBJ1-5; no firm D call. The DNA of the CDR3 is TGTGCCAGCAGTATCTTTGGCATCCGCAATCAGCCCCAGCATTTT. Protein product: CASSIFGIRNQPQHF.